This T cell receptor (beta chain) originates from a study of CD8+CD57+ T cells in acquired aplastic anemia. The wider study: Isolated CD4+ and CD8+ cells, once sorted, yielded DNA averaging about 3.1 ug. Healthy donors gave around 9.9 million reads on average for CD4+ cells.

The template used for profiling TCR beta VDJ and CDR3 was genomic DNA. TCRdb reanalysed the reads using MiXCR and keeps one entry per CDR3 protein. Among roughly 170,000 distinct CDR3 sequences listed, 63% were seen once. Study results and caveats: Patients and controls were found to share some 30 CD8+ CDR3 sequences. Patient and control CD8+ Simpson's diversity was not significantly different.

This clonotype was counted only a few times. As yet, its antigen is unknown. The CDR3 runs 16 residues. V lost 5 bases and J lost 1, with 17 bases in between. The V gene's germline CDR1 is SGHAT and CDR2 FQNNGV. Sequenced: sorted CD4+, CD8+, or CD8+CD57+ T cells (not recorded which) from PBMCs. The chain links TRBV11-2 to TRBJ1-2, with D unresolved. The source of this sequence is a human donor in good health. This chain's CDR3 is CASSREAVTNNYGYTF. DNA of the CDR3: TGTGCCAGCAGCCGAGAAGCGGTAACAAATAACTATGGCTACACCTTC.